Listed below are T cell receptor beta chains from one sample, sequenced in a study of blood T cell repertoires in COVID-19. The data were produced by immunoSEQ multiplex PCR, yet TCRdb's version contains in-frame clones alone and is incomplete. The repertoire holds roughly 250,000 clones, with about 89% as singletons. Sequenced sample: PBMCs or T cells enriched from blood (not recorded which). The receptor set was obtained from a man aged 35-49 years who had recovered from COVID-19. Each CDR3 is given with its conserved first and last residue. The D gene is left open where the match is weak. A clone size is listed for some rows: how often the clone was seen (once, few, many), or a class if it is expanded.

D: -; J: TRBJ2-7; V: TRBV28; size: -; CDR3: CASIPKISYEQYF; DNA: TGTGCCAGTATACCAAAAATCAGTTACGAGCAGTACTTC
D: TRBD2; J: TRBJ2-1; V: TRBV5-1; size: once; CDR3: CASSLDGTSGRATGFF; DNA: TGCGCCAGCAGCTTGGATGGGACTAGCGGGAGGGCCACGGGATTCTTC
D: TRBD1; J: TRBJ2-2; V: TRBV7-3; size: -; CDR3: CASSLNSGQGAGELFF; DNA: TGTGCCAGCAGCTTAAATTCCGGACAGGGGGCCGGGGAGCTGTTTTTT
D: -; J: TRBJ2-3; V: TRBV7-2; size: -; CDR3: CASSPRGVLSDTQYF; DNA: TGTGCCAGCAGTCCCAGGGGGGTGCTCTCAGATACGCAGTATTTT
D: TRBD2; J: TRBJ2-5; V: TRBV28; size: -; CDR3: CASSVRHRVRREGLRETQYF; DNA: TGTGCCAGCAGCGTAAGACATAGGGTACGGCGGGAGGGCCTTAGGGAGACCCAGTACTTC
D: -; J: TRBJ1-5; V: TRBV2; size: -; CDR3: CASRAGSRRNQPQHF; DNA: TGTGCCAGCAGGGCTGGTTCGAGGAGGAATCAGCCCCAGCATTTT
D: TRBD1; J: TRBJ1-2; V: TRBV7-8; size: -; CDR3: CASSRDRAYGYTF; DNA: TGTGCCAGCAGTCGGGACAGGGCCTATGGCTACACCTTC
D: TRBD1; J: TRBJ1-2; V: TRBV11-3; size: -; CDR3: CASSSPDRAFGYGYTF; DNA: TGTGCCAGCAGCTCCCCGGACAGGGCTTTTGGCTATGGCTACACCTTC
D: -; J: TRBJ1-2; V: TRBV19; size: -; CDR3: CASSIHLGYVTRGYGYTF; DNA: TGTGCCAGTAGTATCCATCTCGGGTACGTGACCCGCGGCTATGGCTACACCTTC
D: TRBD1; J: TRBJ2-3; V: TRBV27; size: -; CDR3: CASSFVRDRGTDTQYF; DNA: TGTGCCAGCAGTTTCGTCCGTGACAGGGGCACAGATACGCAGTATTTT
D: -; J: TRBJ1-2; V: TRBV6-5; size: -; CDR3: CASSYRGGSAGYTF; DNA: TGTGCCAGCAGTTACCGCGGGGGGTCGGCTGGCTACACCTTC
D: -; J: TRBJ2-7; V: TRBV4-2; size: -; CDR3: CASSQVVSGYEQYF; DNA: TGTGCCAGCAGCCAAGTGGTTAGCGGCTACGAGCAGTACTTC
D: -; J: TRBJ1-4; V: TRBV19; size: -; CDR3: CASSSRVATNEKLFF; DNA: TGTGCCAGTAGTAGTCGGGTTGCAACTAATGAAAAACTGTTTTTT
D: TRBD2; J: TRBJ2-3; V: TRBV5-8; size: -; CDR3: CASSFGTSGGAKKDTQYF; DNA: TGTGCCAGCAGCTTCGGGACTAGCGGGGGGGCGAAAAAGGATACGCAGTATTTT
D: -; J: TRBJ2-7; V: TRBV9; size: once; CDR3: CASSVAPSYEQYF; DNA: TGTGCCAGCAGCGTGGCCCCTTCCTACGAGCAGTACTTC
D: -; J: TRBJ2-2; V: TRBV27; size: -; CDR3: CASSLLGGQRDTGELFF; DNA: TGTGCCAGCAGCCTCTTGGGGGGACAGAGAGACACCGGGGAGCTGTTTTTT
D: TRBD1; J: TRBJ2-7; V: TRBV4-1; size: -; CDR3: CASSQVGTDYEQYF; DNA: TGCGCCAGCAGCCAAGTCGGGACAGACTACGAGCAGTACTTC
D: TRBD1; J: TRBJ2-1; V: TRBV2; size: -; CDR3: CASSRDRGNNEQFF; DNA: TGTGCCAGCAGCCGGGACAGGGGGAACAATGAGCAGTTCTTC
D: -; J: TRBJ1-3; V: TRBV11-3; size: -; CDR3: CASNLGRVRGGSGNTIYF; DNA: TGTGCCAGCAACTTAGGAAGAGTGCGGGGGGGCTCTGGAAACACCATATATTTT
D: -; J: TRBJ2-3; V: TRBV3-1/TRBV3-2; size: -; CDR3: CASSHRQGTDTQYF; DNA: TGTGCCAGCAGCCATAGACAGGGCACAGATACGCAGTATTTT
D: TRBD1; J: TRBJ2-2; V: TRBV30; size: -; CDR3: CAWRKDRGITGELFF; DNA: TGTGCCTGGAGGAAAGACAGGGGGATCACCGGGGAGCTGTTTTTT
D: TRBD1; J: TRBJ1-6; V: TRBV7-8; size: -; CDR3: CASSLVYDRAENSPLHF; DNA: TGTGCCAGCAGCTTAGTATATGACAGGGCGGAAAATTCACCCCTCCACTTT
D: TRBD2; J: TRBJ2-2; V: TRBV11-3; size: -; CDR3: CASNEHSLAGGAGELFF; DNA: TGTGCCAGCAACGAACACTCACTAGCGGGGGGTGCCGGGGAGCTGTTTTTT
D: -; J: TRBJ1-1; V: TRBV11-3; size: -; CDR3: CASSLGAGNISTEAFF; DNA: TGTGCCAGCAGCTTAGGGGCAGGGAATATTTCAACTGAAGCTTTCTTT
D: TRBD1; J: TRBJ1-2; V: TRBV29-1; size: -; CDR3: CSVVNRGNYGYTF; DNA: TGCAGCGTTGTTAACAGGGGGAACTATGGCTACACCTTC
D: TRBD1; J: TRBJ2-7; V: TRBV3-1/TRBV3-2; size: -; CDR3: CASSQNLRQGLVYEQYF; DNA: TGTGCCAGCAGCCAAAACCTAAGACAGGGGTTGGTGTACGAGCAGTACTTC
D: -; J: TRBJ2-1; V: TRBV28; size: -; CDR3: CASSFAGPTRNEQFF; DNA: TGTGCCAGCAGTTTCGCGGGACCCACGAGGAATGAGCAGTTCTTC
D: TRBD1; J: TRBJ2-2; V: TRBV19; size: -; CDR3: CASSPTGGTTGELFF; DNA: TGTGCCAGTAGTCCGACAGGGGGAACGACCGGGGAGCTGTTTTTT
D: TRBD1; J: TRBJ1-6; V: TRBV9; size: -; CDR3: CASSVEGQYNSPLHF; DNA: TGTGCCAGCAGCGTAGAGGGACAGTATAATTCACCCCTCCACTTT
D: -; J: TRBJ2-1; V: TRBV6-2/TRBV6-3; size: few; CDR3: CASSPTRIYGEQFF; DNA: TGTGCCAGCAGCCCAACTAGGATCTACGGTGAGCAGTTCTTC
D: -; J: TRBJ1-5; V: TRBV19; size: -; CDR3: CASSIVRVLNNQPQHF; DNA: TGTGCCAGTAGTATAGTCAGGGTGTTGAACAATCAGCCCCAGCATTTT
D: TRBD2; J: TRBJ2-7; V: TRBV19; size: few; CDR3: CASSITGLAGGRVYEQYF; DNA: TGTGCCAGTAGTATCACTGGACTAGCGGGAGGCCGGGTGTACGAGCAGTACTTC